The next 21 T cell receptor beta chains were all read from a single sample in a study of blood T cell repertoires in COVID-19. Measured with immunoSEQ multiplex PCR; TCRdb has only the in-frame clones, and not every one. The sample lists a few hundred thousand clones; less than 85% were seen once. The sequenced material came from PBMCs or T cells enriched from blood (not recorded which). These receptors all come from a woman aged 45-60 years who had recovered from COVID-19.

The V call is TRBV3-1 (or the pseudogene TRBV3-2), the J call TRBJ2-1, with D perhaps matching TRBD1 (5 bases). Per germline, CDR1 LGHDT and CDR2 YNNKEL (reference sequence). The length of the CDR3 is 15 residues. V lost 2 bases and J 1 base, leaving 9 bases between the germline ends. The DNA for the CDR3 is TGTGCCAGCAGCCAAAGTCCAGGGTCCTACAATGAGCAGTTCTTC. Protein: CASSQSPGSYNEQFF.

The V gene is TRBV27, the J gene TRBJ1-2, with 7 nucleotides matching TRBD1. V dropped 4 bases and J dropped 4; count of bases not matched to a gene: 9. Germline V gene lookup returns CDR1 MNHEY and CDR2 SMNVEV (reference sequence). The CDR3 is 15 residues long. Here the CDR3 reads CASSSRPGQSYGYTF. Here the CDR3 DNA reads TGTGCCAGCAGTTCTCGACCGGGACAGTCCTATGGCTACACCTTC.

This chain joins TRBV5-1 and TRBJ1-2; D is ambiguous. This CDR3 is built from 12 residues. V lost 5 bases, J lost 0 bases, and 5 bases lay in between. Per germline, CDR1 SGHRS and CDR2 YFSETQ. The CDR3 protein is CASRSANYGYTF. The CDR3 DNA reads TGCGCCAGCAGATCCGCTAACTATGGCTACACCTTC. Complete variable domain (other parts from reference TRBV5-1 and TRBJ1-2): KAGVTQTPRYLIKTRGQQVTLSCSPISGHRSVSWYQQTPGQGLQFLFEYFSETQRNKGNFPGRFSGRQFSNSRSEMNVSTLELGDSALYLCASRSANYGYTFGSGTRLTVV.

This chain connects TRBV5-4 to TRBJ1-1; 8 bases map to TRBD1. The germline CDR1 and CDR2 sequences are SGHNT and YYREEE (reference sequence). Losses at the gene ends were 1 base for V and 4 bases for J; bases not matched to a gene: 3. This CDR3 comprises 14 residues. Written as DNA, the CDR3 is TGTGCCAGCAGCTTGCGCAGGGGGCCCACTGAAGCTTTCTTT. Its protein product is CASSLRRGPTEAFF.

The CDR3 loop is CASGSSDRVSDQPQHF. The CDR3 DNA sequence: TGTGCTAGTGGTTCGTCCGACAGGGTTTCGGATCAGCCCCAGCATTTT. This rearrangement joins TRBV12-5 to TRBJ1-5; 7 bases align to TRBD1. The CDR3 extends over 16 amino acids. J was trimmed by 5 bases and V by 4 bases; bases with no gene match: 11. CDR1 LGHNT and CDR2 FRNRAP come from the germline V gene.

The V and J genes are TRBV11-3 and TRBJ2-1; 12 bases are shared with TRBD2. The V and J ends lost 1 base and 6 bases, in that order; junction bases with no gene match: 1. The CDR3 length is 15 residues. Per germline, CDR1 SGHNT and CDR2 YENEEA. The DNA for the CDR3 is TGTGCCAGCAGCTTAGGGACTAGCGGGGCCAATGAGCAGTTCTTC. As protein: CASSLGTSGANEQFF.

This chain joins TRBV15 and TRBJ1-2; no definite D call. Germline V gene sequence: CDR1 LNHNV, CDR2 YYDKDF (reference sequence). The V and J ends lost 0 bases and 4 bases respectively, with 9 bases between them. This CDR3 comprises 14 residues. CDR3: CATSRERMFYGYTF. The CDR3 nucleotides read TGTGCCACCAGCAGAGAGCGGATGTTCTATGGCTACACCTTC. The entire variable domain, with the rest obtained from reference TRBV15 and TRBJ1-2, is as follows: DAMVIQNPRYQVTQFGKPVTLSCSQTLNHNVMYWYQQKSSQAPKLLFHYYDKDFNNEADTPDNFQSRRPNTSFCFLDIRSPGLGDTAMYLCATSRERMFYGYTFGSGTRLTVV.

This chain joins TRBV12-3 or TRBV12-4 and TRBJ1-2; no clear D gene. This CDR3 region has 12 residues. V dropped 2 bases and J dropped 7 bases, with 8 bases sitting between them. CDR3 sequence reads: CASSLNKIGYTF. CDR3 DNA sequence: TGTGCCAGCAGTTTAAACAAGATTGGCTACACCTTC.

The rearrangement links TRBV6-2 or TRBV6-3 to TRBJ1-6; D not certain. V lost 2 bases and J 6 bases, leaving 8 bases between the germline ends. This CDR3 contains 14 residues. The V gene's germline CDR1 is MNHEY and CDR2 SVGEGT. In DNA, the CDR3 is TGTGCCAGCAGTTACGCCAGCGTTAATTCACCCCTCCACTTT. Its translation: CASSYASVNSPLHF.

The chain couples TRBV4-2 to TRBJ2-7; no definite D call. The CDR3 is made up of 15 amino acids. The V gene's germline CDR1 is LGHNA and CDR2 YNFKEQ. V shed 0 bases and J shed 2 bases, with 11 bases lying between them. CDR3 region: CASSQDAGSTYEQYF. The DNA for the CDR3 is TGTGCCAGCAGCCAAGACGCAGGCAGTACCTACGAGCAGTACTTC.

The V call is TRBV13, the J call TRBJ1-3; 12 nucleotides agree with TRBD1. Germline V gene data show CDR1 as PRHDT and CDR2 as FYEKMQ (reference sequence). J lost 1 base, V lost 7 bases, and 8 bases had no gene match. The CDR3 has 17 residues. The CDR3 protein is CASTRRDRGLSGNTIYF. The CDR3 nucleotides read TGTGCCAGCACTCGGAGGGACAGGGGGCTTTCTGGAAACACCATATATTTT.

The chain carries TRBV29-1 and TRBJ2-3, with D perhaps matching TRBD2 (6 bases). The CDR3 totals 15 residues. Between the trimmed V and J ends, which lost 7 bases and 4 bases, there was a span of 21 bases. CDR1 SQVTM and CDR2 ANQGSEA come from the germline V gene. CDR3 protein: CSARSHEEGADTQYF. In DNA, the CDR3 is TGCAGCGCACGCAGCCACGAGGAGGGCGCAGATACGCAGTATTTT.

The chain combines TRBV5-6 with TRBJ1-5, with D perhaps matching TRBD1 (6 bases). The length of the CDR3 is 13 residues. Trimming left V 1 base short and J 9 bases short, with 11 bases between. Per the germline V gene, CDR1 is SGHDT and CDR2 is YYEEEE. The CDR3 protein is CASSLSQGGPQHF. The CDR3 nucleotides are TGTGCCAGCAGCTTGTCACAGGGTGGGCCCCAGCATTTT.

This clone came up a few times. The chain carries TRBV15 and TRBJ1-5; D not certain. Germline V gives CDR1 LNHNV, CDR2 YYDKDF (reference sequence). The CDR3 totals 17 residues. V lost 5 bases, J lost 1 base, and 18 bases lay in between. The CDR3 region is CATSARRSGTSNQPQHF. Here the CDR3 DNA reads TGTGCCACCAGCGCCCGAAGGAGTGGAACCAGCAATCAGCCCCAGCATTTT.

The chain joins TRBV13 to TRBJ2-1; perhaps TRBD2 as D (5 bases). Germline CDR1 is PRHDT and CDR2 is FYEKMQ (reference sequence). The V end was cut by 0 bases, the J end by 5 bases, with 8 bases between. The CDR3 is made up of 14 amino acids. The CDR3 DNA reads TGTGCCAGCAGCTTAGGAGGACTGCACAATGAGCAGTTCTTC. This codes for CASSLGGLHNEQFF.

The chain employs TRBV7-9 and TRBJ1-2, with 12 bases matching TRBD1. Germline CDR1 and CDR2: SEHNR and FQNEAQ (reference sequence). CDR3 length equals 17 residues. V gave up 4 bases and J gave up 8 bases; unmatched junction bases: 14. CDR3 in amino acids: CASSSTMTPGTGGGYTF. The DNA for the CDR3 is TGTGCCAGCAGCTCGACAATGACCCCCGGGACAGGGGGCGGCTACACCTTC.

This clone was detected once. The chain links TRBV2 to TRBJ2-1; possibly TRBD1 for D (5 bases). Trimming pared 0 bases from V and 7 bases from J, leaving 10 bases between. Germline-derived CDR1 and CDR2 are SNHLY and FYNNEI. The CDR3 has 14 residues. CDR3 protein: CASSEARRGNEQFF. The CDR3 DNA follows: TGTGCCAGCAGTGAAGCGCGAAGGGGAAATGAGCAGTTCTTC.

The V gene is TRBV19, the J gene TRBJ2-7; 12 bases agree with TRBD1. The CDR3 has 15 amino acids. The V segment lost 5 bases and the J segment 4 bases; nucleotides outside the gene matches: 6. The germline gives CDR1 LNHDA, CDR2 SQIVND (reference sequence). Here the CDR3 reads CASSSGDRGLYEQYF. In DNA, the CDR3 is TGTGCCAGTAGTTCAGGGGACAGGGGGCTTTACGAGCAGTACTTC.

This clone was counted a few times. V gene TRBV28 combines with J gene TRBJ1-1; possible D gene TRBD1, 5 bases. Looked up from germline, CDR1 is MDHEN and CDR2 is SYDVKM. The V end lost 10 bases, the J end lost 0 bases, and 12 bases lay between the germline ends. The CDR3 contains 13 residues. The CDR3 loop is CATFRQMNTEAFF. In nucleotides, the CDR3 is TGTGCCACCTTCCGACAGATGAACACTGAAGCTTTCTTT.

The chain uses TRBV7-9 and TRBJ1-2; D perhaps matches TRBD1 (5 bases). V lost 0 bases and J 4 bases, leaving 12 bases between the germline ends. The germline V gene has CDR1 SEHNR and CDR2 FQNEAQ (reference sequence). The CDR3 is 15 amino acids. In nucleotides, the CDR3 is TGTGCCAGCAGCTTAGCTTTGGGGCGCGGCTATGGCTACACCTTC. It translates to CASSLALGRGYGYTF.

In its sample, this clone was seen a few times. The chain is built from TRBV7-6 and TRBJ2-7, with 10 bases fitting TRBD1. CDR1 and CDR2 from the germline V gene are SGHVS and FNYEAQ. This CDR3 comprises 15 residues. With V trimmed by 3 bases and J by 5 bases, 7 bases remained unmatched. The CDR3 sequence: CASSFSGGQGNEQYF. The CDR3 nucleotides are TGTGCCAGCAGCTTTAGTGGGGGACAGGGGAACGAGCAGTACTTC.